This T cell receptor (beta chain) emerged from a study of T-cell reconstitution after alpha-beta-depleted transplantation in children. There are many counts of this clonotype. This CDR3 comprises 17 residues. The ends lost 1 base at V and 3 bases at J; junction bases unmatched: 7. The germline gives CDR1 LGHNA, CDR2 YNFKEQ. Library preparation (for TCRbeta) was performed with unique molecular identifiers. TCRdb ran MiXCR on the PCR reads and lists one entry per CDR3 protein. Seen here are more than 200,000 distinct CDR3 sequences, approximately 9.9% observed once, and the top ten hold less than 6%. The sequence was obtained from a human donor who donated a stem cell graft to a child with SCID. The material was PBMCs from the stem cell graft donor, obtained from the stem cell graft. V usage is TRBV4-2 and J usage is TRBJ2-1, with 9 bases lining up with TRBD1. CDR3 sequence: CASSQARTGAGYNEQFF. As DNA, the CDR3 is TGTGCCAGCAGCCAAGCCCGGACAGGGGCTGGCTACAATGAGCAGTTCTTC.